The 8 T cell receptor beta chains below all came from one sample that was sequenced in a study of molecular identifiers for immune sequencing clone quantification. TCRdb processed the PCR reads anew with MiXCR; each CDR3 protein has one entry. The table lists hundreds of thousands of distinct CDR3 sequences, approximately 24% of them singletons. Specimen: naive CD8+ T cells from blood, with Jurkat cell RNA spiked in. Sample subset: FACS-sorted CD8+CD4-CCR7+CD45RA+ naive T cells. All receptors come from a human donor in good health. Some libraries in this study had Jurkat cell RNA spiked in.

This clonotype has just a few counts. The V gene is TRBV28, the J gene TRBJ1-2; no firm D call. The germline V gene has CDR1 MDHEN and CDR2 SYDVKM. The CDR3 has 13 residues. Trimming left V 5 bases short and J 8 bases short, with 15 bases between. CDR3 sequence: CASSTGLGGGYTF. The CDR3 DNA is TGTGCCAGCAGTACCGGGCTGGGAGGGGGCTACACCTTC.

This clonotype was seen many times. The chain links TRBV7-9 to TRBJ2-5; 8 nucleotides agree with TRBD1. Per germline, CDR1 SEHNR and CDR2 FQNEAQ (reference sequence). The CDR3 extends over 14 amino acids. V lost 4 bases and J lost 5; bases outside the gene matches: 6. The CDR3 region has the DNA TGTGCCAGCAGCTCATACAGGGGGATTGAGACCCAGTACTTC. Amino acid sequence: CASSSYRGIETQYF.

V gene TRBV6-2 or TRBV6-3 combines with J gene TRBJ2-5, with TRBD2 identical over 7 bases. The V gene's germline CDR1 is MNHEY and CDR2 SVGEGT. The trim removed 5 bases at V and 2 bases at J, leaving 8 bases unmatched. The CDR3 loop spans 15 amino acids. DNA for the CDR3: TGTGCCAGCAGTCCCTATTCCGGGGGGCAAGAGACCCAGTACTTC. Amino acids: CASSPYSGGQETQYF.

This clonotype occurred many times. J is TRBJ2-7 and V is TRBV28; TRBD1 aligns across 10 bases. This CDR3 spans 16 amino acids. V lost 5 bases to trimming and J lost 0 bases; unmatched junction nucleotides: 7. CDR1 MDHEN and CDR2 SYDVKM come from the germline V gene. The CDR3 coding sequence is TGTGCCAGCAGTACCCCCCGGGACAGGGGCTCCTACGAGCAGTACTTC. Translated, it gives CASSTPRDRGSYEQYF.

This clonotype has ten or more counts. The rearrangement uses TRBV6-5 and TRBJ2-7; D call uncertain. Germline CDR1 reads MNHEY; CDR2 reads SVGAGI. V was clipped by 6 bases and J by 5 bases, with 20 bases between them. The length of the CDR3 is 15 residues. CDR3 sequence: CASSPREVFRHEQYF. For the CDR3, the DNA is TGTGCCAGCAGCCCCCGAGAGGTATTCAGGCACGAGCAGTACTTC.

This clonotype was seen once. V usage is TRBV4-3 and J usage is TRBJ2-5, with D perhaps matching TRBD1 or TRBD2 (5 bases each). This CDR3 contains 15 residues. Trimming pared 0 bases from V and 5 bases from J, leaving 13 bases between. Germline V CDR1 and CDR2: LGHNA, YSLEER. Here the CDR3 DNA reads TGCGCCAGCAGCCAAGATGGGGGAAGCAGGGAGACCCAGTACTTC. Its translation is CASSQDGGSRETQYF.

This clonotype was picked up many times. J is TRBJ2-2 and V is TRBV24-1; D tentatively fits TRBD1 or TRBD2 (5 bases each). Germline CDR1 reads KGHDR; CDR2 reads SFDVKD. The CDR3 contains 16 residues. Trimming removed 4 bases at V and 5 bases at J, with 16 bases between. CDR3 DNA sequence: TGTGCCACCAGTGACCACCGAGGGGAAGGTACCGGGGAGCTGTTTTTT. It is translated as CATSDHRGEGTGELFF.

Of note for this clonotype: A much larger clone lies one base from this, so it may be a read error. V and J are TRBV6-5 and TRBJ2-3; possibly TRBD1 or TRBD2 for D (5 bases each). Germline CDR1 reads MNHEY; CDR2 reads SVGAGI. This CDR3 is 16 amino acids long. CDR3 loop: CGSSYRTPGRTDTQYF. For the CDR3, the DNA is TGTGGCAGCAGTTACCGCACCCCGGGACGCACAGATACGCAGTATTTT.